This TCR beta chain emerged from a study of shared clonotypes between healthy human individuals. This clone was seen just once. The germline gives CDR1 LGHNA, CDR2 YSLEER. The CDR3 length is 15 residues. V gave up 4 bases and J gave up 7 bases, with 16 bases separating them. Sequencing was performed with immunoSEQ multiplex PCR; in TCRdb, only in-frame clones are kept and a portion is missing. The table records 2 million to 2.5 million clones, 95% of them present only once. A CD45RA-negative memory subset and a CD45RA+ naive subset were separated from the CD4+ cells. The chain carries TRBV4-3 and TRBJ2-2, with D possibly being TRBD1 or TRBD2 (5 bases each). The receptor was derived from a man aged 18 to 29 in good health. Material: naive CD4+ T cells sorted from blood. Subset specified: CD45RA+ positively selected. The CDR3 nucleotides read TGCGCCAGCAGCCTAACCGGGACCCTGGGCGGGGAGCTGTTTTTT. It is translated as CASSLTGTLGGELFF.